The rows below give T cell receptor beta chains drawn from one sample of a study of a mutant IDH1 vaccine in newly diagnosed glioma. The antigens these receptors bind are not known. Libraries were prepared by immunoSEQ multiplex PCR; TCRdb keeps only in-frame clonotypes and omits some of them. The sample holds approximately 52,000 clones, approximately 80% seen once. Sequencing used PBMCs, obtained from a glioma patient whose treatment included an IDH1 peptide vaccine. All receptors come from a woman aged 35 to 49 with glioma. Some clones in this sample may be carry-over from other donors' samples. Both conserved end residues are part of each CDR3. Fields, in order: CDR3 protein, V gene, CDR3 length, clone size. Size is stated for part of the rows, as once, few or many counts, or as a class when the clone is expanded.

CDR3: CASSIPGVANEKLFF
V: TRBV7-9
length: 15
size: few

CDR3: CASSLSGGGNQPQHF
V: TRBV7-9
length: 15
size: .

CDR3: CAWSVGQGRSPPHF
V: TRBV30
length: 14
size: .

CDR3: CASSLLTHTEAFF
V: TRBV5-5
length: 13
size: .

CDR3: CASTRGQGGDIQYF
V: TRBV19
length: 14
size: .

CDR3: CASSSGVSTNEKLFF
V: TRBV5-4
length: 15
size: .

CDR3: CASKRRGNQPQHF
V: TRBV2
length: 13
size: few

CDR3: CASSLAGGNSPLHF
V: TRBV7-2
length: 14
size: .

CDR3: CASARGTLIATNEKLFF
V: TRBV27
length: 17
size: .

CDR3: CASSLGGTRDGYTF
V: TRBV5-1
length: 14
size: once

CDR3: CASSEFVNEQFF
V: TRBV6-1
length: 12
size: .

CDR3: CASGRTGRFVPEAFF
V: TRBV5-6
length: 15
size: .

CDR3: CASRPGGTNQPQHF
V: TRBV27
length: 14
size: many

CDR3: CASSLQGAGEKLFF
V: TRBV19
length: 14
size: .

CDR3: CASSRGGSGNTIYF
V: TRBV19
length: 14
size: .

CDR3: CASSPRQFNEQFF
V: TRBV19
length: 13
size: .

CDR3: CASSGQGTPQHF
V: TRBV27
length: 12
size: .

CDR3: CASTLPDTQYF
V: TRBV5-1
length: 11
size: .

CDR3: CASSESGGYEQYF
V: TRBV10-1
length: 13
size: .

CDR3: CASRRGTEAYEQYF
V: TRBV6-1
length: 14
size: .

CDR3: CASSQSQRNYGYTF
V: TRBV27
length: 14
size: .

CDR3: CASSPQTGQPQHF
V: TRBV18
length: 13
size: few

CDR3: CASSWGLSGGLNEKLFF
V: TRBV5-6
length: 17
size: .

CDR3: CSVSRWESGNTIYF
V: TRBV29-1
length: 14
size: .

CDR3: CASSDSGEGTEAFF
V: TRBV6-4
length: 14
size: .

CDR3: CASSLGGITDTQYF
V: TRBV7-9
length: 14
size: .

CDR3: CASSGRTEDNEKLFF
V: TRBV2
length: 15
size: .

CDR3: CASSQATGFVNYGYTF
V: TRBV4-3
length: 16
size: .

CDR3: CASSIETVVGWNEQFF
V: TRBV19
length: 16
size: .

CDR3: CSAKQGSGYTF
V: TRBV20-1
length: 11
size: few

CDR3: CSVRDSYEQYF
V: TRBV29-1
length: 11
size: .

CDR3: CASSPAHQGVYEQYF
V: TRBV4-1
length: 15
size: .

CDR3: CASSLRQGDGYTF
V: TRBV14
length: 13
size: .

CDR3: CASSATGTENTEAFF
V: TRBV9
length: 15
size: .

CDR3: CASSSSDRGPLFF
V: TRBV19
length: 13
size: .

CDR3: CASAGTGYGYTF
V: TRBV2
length: 12
size: .

CDR3: CASSLGQGFSGNTIYF
V: TRBV7-6
length: 16
size: .

CDR3: CASSPGQPNNQPQHF
V: TRBV9
length: 15
size: .

CDR3: CASRASGGHQPQHF
V: TRBV6-1
length: 14
size: .

CDR3: CASCVGAGATEAFF
V: TRBV2
length: 14
size: .

CDR3: CASSSQGTEAFF
V: TRBV13
length: 12
size: .

CDR3: CASRLDVGQPTGELFF
V: TRBV12-2
length: 16
size: .

CDR3: CASSLKTGARGYTF
V: TRBV5-1
length: 14
size: .

CDR3: CASSIYGVSGRETQYF
V: TRBV19
length: 16
size: .

CDR3: CASSLAGIRQKLFF
V: TRBV7-9
length: 14
size: .

CDR3: CASSSTSDTQYF
V: TRBV10-1
length: 12
size: .

CDR3: CASSFRDTEAFF
V: TRBV5-1
length: 12
size: .

CDR3: CASSRNGGGNEQFF
V: TRBV6-4
length: 14
size: few

CDR3: CSVPGTQYF
V: TRBV20-1
length: 9
size: .

CDR3: CASKRDGSSYNEQFF
V: TRBV6-5
length: 15
size: .